A selection of T cell receptor beta chains follows, all from one sample in a study of vaccination effects on CD4 cells after COVID-19. These receptors lack a known antigen. Only in-frame clones appear in the TCRdb table, and some are missing; sequencing was by immunoSEQ multiplex PCR. The sample yields 62,000 or so clones, about 80% seen once. The sample in question was CD4+ T cells from PBMCs cultured with SARS-CoV-2 spike peptides, obtained before COVID-19 vaccination. The receptors shown here come from a human donor who received a COVID-19 vaccine. Both conserved end residues are part of each CDR3. The D gene is left open where the match is weak. Where a row states a size, it is once, few, many or the class of an expanded clone; other rows omit it.

v_gene: TRBV27; j_gene: TRBJ1-5; len: 17; abundance: .; d_gene: .; CDR3aa: CASSALGGADSNQPQHF; CDR3nt: TGTGCCAGCAGTGCCCTCGGGGGGGCTGATAGCAATCAGCCCCAGCATTTT
v_gene: TRBV19; j_gene: TRBJ1-3; len: 16; abundance: .; d_gene: .; CDR3aa: CASSIPLDNSGNTIYF; CDR3nt: TGTGCCAGTAGTATCCCACTGGACAACTCTGGAAACACCATATATTTT
v_gene: TRBV9; j_gene: TRBJ2-2; len: 15; abundance: .; d_gene: .; CDR3aa: CASSVVGLGTGELFF; CDR3nt: TGTGCCAGCAGCGTAGTTGGGTTGGGCACCGGGGAGCTGTTTTTT
v_gene: TRBV5-1; j_gene: TRBJ2-5; len: 16; abundance: .; d_gene: .; CDR3aa: CASSEEGARVSETQYF; CDR3nt: TGCGCCAGCAGCGAAGAGGGTGCACGCGTTTCAGAGACCCAGTACTTC
v_gene: TRBV7-2; j_gene: TRBJ1-2; len: 15; abundance: .; d_gene: TRBD1; CDR3aa: CASSPGTGEIYGYTF; CDR3nt: TGTGCCAGCAGCCCTGGGACAGGGGAGATCTATGGCTACACCTTC
v_gene: TRBV29-1; j_gene: TRBJ1-1; len: 14; abundance: .; d_gene: .; CDR3aa: CSVEVNGLNTEAFF; CDR3nt: TGCAGCGTTGAAGTTAACGGATTGAACACTGAAGCTTTCTTT
v_gene: TRBV11-2; j_gene: TRBJ1-1; len: 13; abundance: .; d_gene: .; CDR3aa: CASSLNINTEAFF; CDR3nt: TGTGCCAGCAGCTTAAACATAAACACTGAAGCTTTCTTT
v_gene: TRBV10-1; j_gene: TRBJ2-2; len: 13; abundance: few; d_gene: .; CDR3aa: CASSVGYTGELFF; CDR3nt: TGCGCCAGCAGTGTGGGATACACCGGGGAGCTGTTTTTT
v_gene: TRBV2; j_gene: TRBJ1-5; len: 15; abundance: .; d_gene: .; CDR3aa: CASSEDGLLNQPQHF; CDR3nt: TGTGCCAGCAGTGAAGACGGCCTGCTCAATCAGCCCCAGCATTTT
v_gene: TRBV7-3; j_gene: TRBJ2-5; len: 14; abundance: .; d_gene: TRBD2; CDR3aa: CASSPIAGEETQYF; CDR3nt: TGTGCCAGCAGCCCGATAGCGGGGGAAGAGACCCAGTACTTC
v_gene: TRBV30; j_gene: TRBJ1-4; len: 12; abundance: .; d_gene: .; CDR3aa: CAWSFASEKLFF; CDR3nt: TGTGCCTGGAGTTTTGCAAGTGAAAAACTGTTTTTT
v_gene: TRBV6-5; j_gene: TRBJ1-2; len: 14; abundance: few; d_gene: TRBD1; CDR3aa: CASRQPTGHYGYTF; CDR3nt: TGTGCCAGCAGGCAACCGACAGGGCACTATGGCTACACCTTC
v_gene: TRBV6-5; j_gene: TRBJ2-1; len: 16; abundance: .; d_gene: TRBD2; CDR3aa: CASSYSSGGGLNEQFF; CDR3nt: TGTGCCAGCAGTTACTCCAGCGGGGGCGGGTTGAATGAGCAGTTCTTC
v_gene: TRBV19; j_gene: TRBJ1-6; len: 16; abundance: .; d_gene: .; CDR3aa: CASSRGPSGDNSPLHF; CDR3nt: TGTGCCAGTAGTAGGGGGCCCTCAGGGGACAATTCACCCCTCCACTTT
v_gene: TRBV6-5; j_gene: TRBJ1-5; len: 15; abundance: .; d_gene: .; CDR3aa: CASNTEALGNQPQHF; CDR3nt: TGTGCCAGCAATACGGAGGCGTTAGGCAATCAGCCCCAGCATTTT
v_gene: TRBV4-1; j_gene: TRBJ1-6; len: 16; abundance: few; d_gene: TRBD1; CDR3aa: CASSQVPTGNNSPLHF; CDR3nt: TGCGCCAGCAGCCAAGTACCGACAGGGAATAATTCACCCCTCCACTTT
v_gene: TRBV9; j_gene: TRBJ2-5; len: 16; abundance: .; d_gene: TRBD2; CDR3aa: CASSVALAGGLETQYF; CDR3nt: TGTGCCAGCAGCGTAGCTCTAGCGGGGGGGCTGGAGACCCAGTACTTC
v_gene: TRBV10-3; j_gene: TRBJ2-3; len: 15; abundance: .; d_gene: TRBD2; CDR3aa: CATQRDSGGSDTQYF; CDR3nt: TGTGCCACCCAAAGGGATAGCGGGGGGTCAGATACGCAGTATTTT